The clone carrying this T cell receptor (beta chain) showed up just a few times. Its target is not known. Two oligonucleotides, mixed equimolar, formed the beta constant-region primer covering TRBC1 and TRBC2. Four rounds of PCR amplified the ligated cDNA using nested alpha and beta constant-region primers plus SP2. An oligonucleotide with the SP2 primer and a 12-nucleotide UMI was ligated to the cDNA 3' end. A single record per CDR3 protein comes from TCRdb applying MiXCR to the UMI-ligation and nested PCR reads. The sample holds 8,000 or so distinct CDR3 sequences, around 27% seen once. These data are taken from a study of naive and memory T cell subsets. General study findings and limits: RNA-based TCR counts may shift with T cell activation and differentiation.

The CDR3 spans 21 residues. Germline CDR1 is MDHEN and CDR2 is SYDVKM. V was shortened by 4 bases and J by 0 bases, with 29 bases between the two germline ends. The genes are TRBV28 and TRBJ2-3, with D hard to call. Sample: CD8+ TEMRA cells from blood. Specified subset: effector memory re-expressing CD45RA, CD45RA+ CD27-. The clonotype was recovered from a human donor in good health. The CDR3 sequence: CASSSDRLSAEETTSTDTQYF. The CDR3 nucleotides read TGTGCCAGCAGTTCCGACCGTCTTTCTGCGGAAGAGACAACTAGCACAGATACGCAGTATTTT.